A selection of T cell receptor beta chains follows, all from one sample in a study of shared clonotypes between healthy human individuals. The assay was immunoSEQ multiplex PCR, and TCRdb's table has in-frame clones only and misses some. Counted here are about 800,000 clones, about 96% occurring once; the ten biggest clones make up less than 0.3%. Specimen: naive CD8+ T cells sorted from blood. The receptors originated from a man in his thirties or forties in good health. CDR3s include the opening cysteine and the closing phenylalanine or tryptophan.

j_call v_call cdr3_aa
TRBJ2-1 TRBV9 CASSRPAGRSYNEQFF
TRBJ2-3 TRBV4-1 CASSQDPYTDTQYF
TRBJ1-1 TRBV4-1 CASRRGGQTEAFF
TRBJ2-5 TRBV14 CASSHVTGVRETQYF
TRBJ1-5 TRBV7-9 CASSRTDQPQHF
TRBJ1-1 TRBV4-1 CASSQVWDGGETEAFF
TRBJ2-7 TRBV7-6 CASSFSGNSYEQYF
TRBJ2-2 TRBV7-8 CASSLDPGAAGELFF
TRBJ2-1 TRBV27 CASSLNLGDAYNEQFF
TRBJ2-5 TRBV9 CASSAGGRRETQYF
TRBJ1-2 TRBV6-5 CASSYDAGNNYGYTF
TRBJ2-5 TRBV6-1 CASSDEADQETQYF
TRBJ2-7 TRBV9 CASSVAGGPYEQYF
TRBJ2-7 TRBV15 CATSRDQSRNEQYF
TRBJ2-7 TRBV6-1 CASGLRQDEQYF
TRBJ2-3 TRBV4-1 CASNQDSLGVGDTQYF
TRBJ1-1 TRBV13 CASSSSLGNLGTEAFF
TRBJ1-1 TRBV27 CASSSIGQYTEAFF
TRBJ2-5 TRBV6-5 CASSYSTGGEETQYF
TRBJ2-2 TRBV27 CASSSGLKEGELFF
TRBJ2-1 TRBV7-9 CASSFPGLPERGHEQFF
TRBJ2-5 TRBV7-9 CASSLLAGERQETQYF
TRBJ1-5 TRBV2 CASSEAREKGNQPQHF
TRBJ2-3 TRBV2 CASSEMRLAGGSDTQYF
TRBJ2-7 TRBV10-1 CASSESSSHEQYF
TRBJ2-7 TRBV29-1 CSARGTSGRSEQYF
TRBJ2-3 TRBV9 CASSVWADSSTDTQYF
TRBJ2-1 TRBV7-3 CASSLTGHGSYNEQFF
TRBJ2-5 TRBV11-2 CASSLELAGAETQYF
TRBJ2-7 TRBV7-9 CASSFPMAFGAYEQYF
TRBJ2-3 TRBV5-4 CASSLLSDTQYF
TRBJ2-5 TRBV6-5 CASSTGGGPVTQYF
TRBJ2-3 TRBV23-1 CASSRRTSCADTQYF
TRBJ1-1 TRBV28 CASRNPGNTEAFF
TRBJ1-1 TRBV19 CASSIDYGRAEAFF
TRBJ2-1 TRBV7-9 CASSSTGDTTYNEQFF
TRBJ2-1 TRBV11-2 CASSLGWASGTDEQFF
TRBJ1-1 TRBV7-2 CASSSLVQGNTEAFF
TRBJ2-3 TRBV5-1 CASSLVAGGTDTQYF
TRBJ1-2 TRBV2 CASSDTGGLGYTF
TRBJ2-1 TRBV5-5 CASNPRGAGVMYNEQFF
TRBJ2-7 TRBV27 CASSRVSSLREQYF
TRBJ1-3 TRBV30 CAWSVQHFDTIYF
TRBJ1-1 TRBV6-5 CASRYGQNTEAFF
TRBJ2-1 TRBV28 CASSLIQGKEGDEQFF
TRBJ2-1 TRBV29-1 CSVSGFAYNEQFF
TRBJ1-1 TRBV7-8 CASTLTAAGFSEAFF
TRBJ2-3 TRBV5-6 CASSLVLAGTDTQYF
TRBJ2-7 TRBV7-8 CASSQPGLAGIYEQYF
TRBJ1-1 TRBV21-1 CASSTLNTEAFF
TRBJ2-3 TRBV14 CASSQEKSWSGIADTQYF
TRBJ2-7 TRBV7-8 CASSFPASGATYEQYF
TRBJ1-1 TRBV4-1 CASSQPGHNTEAFF
TRBJ1-2 TRBV29-1 CSVDEDRPRGYTF
TRBJ2-5 TRBV5-1 CASRPDGRETQYF
TRBJ2-7 TRBV11-2 CASSTDYFLSYEQYF